The rows below give T cell receptor beta chains drawn from one sample of a study of shared clonotypes between healthy human individuals. TCRdb's table, derived via immunoSEQ multiplex PCR, lists solely in-frame clones and lacks some. Here the sample spans roughly 2,300,000 clones, 85% to 95% being singletons. Sample: naive CD4+ T cells from PBMCs. The receptor set was obtained from a man in his late teens or twenties in good health. Some clones in this sample may be carry-over from other donors' samples. The CDR3 runs from the conserved cysteine through the conserved F or W. A D gene is named only where the DNA matches it firmly. Where a row states a size, it is once, few, many or the class of an expanded clone; other rows omit it.

D gene: NA; clone size: NA; J gene: TRBJ1-1; V gene: TRBV18; CDR3 DNA: TGTGCCAGCTCACCACCTCGGGGGGGGAACACTGAAGCTTTCTTT; CDR3 protein: CASSPPRGGNTEAFF
D gene: NA; clone size: NA; J gene: TRBJ2-7; V gene: TRBV28; CDR3 DNA: TGTGCCAGCAGCGTCAGAGAAAGTGAGCAGTACTTC; CDR3 protein: CASSVRESEQYF
D gene: NA; clone size: NA; J gene: TRBJ2-1; V gene: TRBV10-2; CDR3 DNA: TGCGCCAGCAGTGAGCTCCGGGACTTCGACTGGGGTGAGCAGTTCTTC; CDR3 protein: CASSELRDFDWGEQFF
D gene: TRBD2; clone size: NA; J gene: TRBJ2-5; V gene: TRBV4-1; CDR3 DNA: TGCGCCAGCAGCCAAGCGGGGGGAGAGACCCAGTACTTC; CDR3 protein: CASSQAGGETQYF
D gene: TRBD1; clone size: once; J gene: TRBJ2-2; V gene: TRBV6-4; CDR3 DNA: TGTGCCAGCCGAAGGGGACAGGGCGTCACCGGGGAGCTGTTTTTT; CDR3 protein: CASRRGQGVTGELFF
D gene: NA; clone size: NA; J gene: TRBJ1-2; V gene: TRBV30; CDR3 DNA: TGTGCCTGGATCAGCCAATTAGGCTATGGCTACACCTTC; CDR3 protein: CAWISQLGYGYTF
D gene: NA; clone size: NA; J gene: TRBJ1-1; V gene: TRBV5-1; CDR3 DNA: TGCGCCAGCAGCTTCTCCGGTGGAGGAACTGAAGCTTTCTTT; CDR3 protein: CASSFSGGGTEAFF
D gene: TRBD1; clone size: NA; J gene: TRBJ2-3; V gene: TRBV29-1; CDR3 DNA: TGCAGCGTAGAGACCCCGGGACAGGGGGCAATAGATACGCAGTATTTT; CDR3 protein: CSVETPGQGAIDTQYF
D gene: TRBD2; clone size: NA; J gene: TRBJ2-5; V gene: TRBV6-5; CDR3 DNA: TGTGCCAGCCTAGCGGGAGGTTCAGAGACCCAGTACTTC; CDR3 protein: CASLAGGSETQYF
D gene: NA; clone size: NA; J gene: TRBJ2-5; V gene: TRBV5-6; CDR3 DNA: TGTGCCAGCAGCTTGCGTACAGTAGGCCCCCAAGAGACCCAGTACTTC; CDR3 protein: CASSLRTVGPQETQYF
D gene: TRBD2; clone size: NA; J gene: TRBJ2-2; V gene: TRBV5-4; CDR3 DNA: TGTGCCAGCAGCCGGGGAGCTAGCGGAGACGGGGAGCTGTTTTTT; CDR3 protein: CASSRGASGDGELFF
D gene: NA; clone size: NA; J gene: TRBJ2-7; V gene: TRBV23-1; CDR3 DNA: TGCGCCAGCAGCCACGCCGGGACTTACCCCTACGAGCAGTACTTC; CDR3 protein: CASSHAGTYPYEQYF
D gene: NA; clone size: NA; J gene: TRBJ2-3; V gene: TRBV5-1; CDR3 DNA: TGCGCCAGCAGTCTAGGCTCCACAGATACGCAGTATTTT; CDR3 protein: CASSLGSTDTQYF
D gene: NA; clone size: NA; J gene: TRBJ1-2; V gene: TRBV7-2; CDR3 DNA: TGTGCCAGCAGCTTAGAGCCCCAGGGAGGTGGCTACACCTTC; CDR3 protein: CASSLEPQGGGYTF
D gene: TRBD2; clone size: NA; J gene: TRBJ2-7; V gene: TRBV5-1; CDR3 DNA: TGCGCCAGCAGCCCTAGCGGGATTTCCTACGAGCAGTACTTC; CDR3 protein: CASSPSGISYEQYF
D gene: TRBD1; clone size: NA; J gene: TRBJ2-2; V gene: TRBV5-6; CDR3 DNA: TGTGCCAGCAGCTGGGGGACAGTCGGCGGGGAGCTGTTTTTT; CDR3 protein: CASSWGTVGGELFF
D gene: NA; clone size: NA; J gene: TRBJ2-7; V gene: TRBV11-2; CDR3 DNA: TGTGCCAGCAGCTTCACGGGAGCGGGCCACTACGAGCAGTACTTC; CDR3 protein: CASSFTGAGHYEQYF
D gene: NA; clone size: NA; J gene: TRBJ1-5; V gene: TRBV4-2; CDR3 DNA: TGTGCCAGCAGCCAAGGCGGCGGTTATAGCAATCAGCCCCAGCATTTT; CDR3 protein: CASSQGGGYSNQPQHF
D gene: NA; clone size: NA; J gene: TRBJ2-6; V gene: TRBV5-4; CDR3 DNA: TGTGCCAGCAGCCCCAGGAGGACATCTGGGGCCAACGTCCTGACTTTC; CDR3 protein: CASSPRRTSGANVLTF
D gene: TRBD2; clone size: NA; J gene: TRBJ2-4; V gene: TRBV28; CDR3 DNA: TGTGCCAGCAGTGCCCGACTAGCGGGAGGGGGCATTCAGTACTTC; CDR3 protein: CASSARLAGGGIQYF